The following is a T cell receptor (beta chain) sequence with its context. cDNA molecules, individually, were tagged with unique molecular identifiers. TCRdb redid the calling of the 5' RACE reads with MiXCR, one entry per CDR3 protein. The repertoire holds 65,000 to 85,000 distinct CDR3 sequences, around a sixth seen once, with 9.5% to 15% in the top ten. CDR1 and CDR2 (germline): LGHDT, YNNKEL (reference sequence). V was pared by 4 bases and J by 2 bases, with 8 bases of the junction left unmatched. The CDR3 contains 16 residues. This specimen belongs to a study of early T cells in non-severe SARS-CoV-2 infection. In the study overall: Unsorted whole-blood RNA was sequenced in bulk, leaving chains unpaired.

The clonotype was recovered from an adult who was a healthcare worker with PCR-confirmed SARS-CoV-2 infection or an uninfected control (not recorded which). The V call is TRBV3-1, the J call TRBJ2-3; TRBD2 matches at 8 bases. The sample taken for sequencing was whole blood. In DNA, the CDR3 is TGTGCCAGCAGCCCTTTACTAGCGGAGCCCACAGATACGCAGTATTTT. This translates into CASSPLLAEPTDTQYF.